The clone carrying this TCR beta chain was observed a handful of times. V was pared by 1 base and J by 5 bases, with 5 bases of the junction left unmatched. Germline V gene data show CDR1 as SGHAT and CDR2 as FQNNGV. There are 15 residues in the CDR3. This specimen belongs to a study of blood T cell repertoires in COVID-19. Background on the study: Spain, Italy and the United States supplied samples that represented acute and convalescent COVID-19.

Assay used: immunoSEQ multiplex PCR; TCRdb lists only in-frame clones, some missing. The sample shows tens of thousands of clones, less than 85% of them seen only once. The sample taken for sequencing was peripheral blood. The genes are TRBV11-2 and TRBJ2-7; 10 bases are a match to TRBD1. The sequence was collected from a woman between 65 and 79 years old with acute or convalescent COVID-19. The CDR3 reads CASSLGDRGRHEQYF. CDR3 nucleotides: TGTGCCAGCAGCTTAGGCGACAGGGGGCGACACGAGCAGTACTTC.